The 26 T cell receptor beta chains listed next were all sequenced from one sample in a study of T cells in localized non-small cell lung cancer. The data were produced by immunoSEQ multiplex PCR, yet TCRdb's version contains in-frame clones alone and is incomplete. The sample holds some 130,000 clones; roughly 90% are singletons and the top ten take over 1.5%. Sample: peripheral blood, taken before any cancer treatment. The receptors were sampled from a female donor over 55 with stage I lung adenocarcinoma.

The rearrangement uses TRBV5-5 and TRBJ2-3; D is uncertain. The V gene's germline CDR1 is SGHKS and CDR2 YYEKEE (reference sequence). V lost 0 bases and J 2 bases, leaving 4 bases between the germline ends. CDR3 length equals 13 residues. The CDR3 nucleotides read TGTGCCAGCAGCTTGGCACCCACAGATACGCAGTATTTT. It codes for CASSLAPTDTQYF. The full variable domain, completed using reference TRBV5-5 and TRBJ2-3, is DAGVTQSPTHLIKTRGQQVTLRCSPISGHKSVSWYQQVLGQGPQFIFQYYEKEERGRGNFPDRFSARQFPNYSSELNVNALLLGDSALYLCASSLAPTDTQYFGPGTRLTVL.

The chain carries TRBV2 and TRBJ2-7, with 11 bases fitting TRBD1. This CDR3 region has 14 residues. The junction had 6 bases not matched to a gene; V was cut back by 8 bases and J by 3 bases. Germline V gene sequence: CDR1 SNHLY, CDR2 FYNNEI. DNA for the CDR3: TGTGCCAGCCACCGGGACAGGGGGGGCTACGAGCAGTACTTC. The encoded protein is CASHRDRGGYEQYF.

This clone was recorded only once. This chain uses TRBV30 with TRBJ1-3, with D uncertain. V gave up 3 bases and J gave up 4 bases, with 10 bases separating them. Germline assignment: CDR1 GTSNPN and CDR2 SVGIG (reference sequence). The CDR3 runs to 13 residues. The CDR3 here is CAWREIGGNTIYF. CDR3 DNA: TGTGCCTGGAGAGAGATTGGAGGAAACACCATATATTTT.

This chain joins TRBV27 and TRBJ2-2, with D unresolved. Germline CDR1 is MNHEY and CDR2 is SMNVEV (reference sequence). The CDR3 is made up of 11 amino acids. V dropped 4 bases and J dropped 7 bases, with 4 bases sitting between them. This CDR3 is CASSSVGELFF. In DNA, the CDR3 is TGTGCCAGCAGTTCAGTCGGGGAGCTGTTTTTT.

This chain connects TRBV19 to TRBJ2-5; 7 bases are shared with TRBD2. Germline CDR1 LNHDA, CDR2 SQIVND (reference sequence). J lost 3 bases, V lost 8 bases, and 9 bases had no gene match. The CDR3 spans 14 residues. CDR3 protein: CASSGGRGKETQYF. As DNA, the CDR3 is TGTGCCAGTTCCGGGGGGAGGGGAAAAGAGACCCAGTACTTC.

The rearrangement joins TRBV2 to TRBJ1-2; TRBD1 matches 7 bases. This CDR3 region has 14 residues. V was clipped by 5 bases and J by 8 bases; unmatched bases: 11. CDR1 and CDR2 (germline): SNHLY, FYNNEI. CDR3 DNA: TGTGCCAGCAGTATAGTACAGGGGATAGAGGGCTACACCTTC. It translates to CASSIVQGIEGYTF.

The chain links TRBV20-1 to TRBJ2-5; D unclear. In germline, CDR1 is DFQATT, CDR2 SNEGSKA (reference sequence). Trimming removed 0 bases from V and 6 bases from J, with 5 bases in between. The CDR3 length is 11 residues. The CDR3 loop reads CSARDRKTQYF. DNA for the CDR3: TGCAGTGCTAGAGATCGGAAGACCCAGTACTTC.

This rearrangement joins TRBV11-3 to TRBJ1-1; D might be TRBD1 (6 bases). The CDR3 spans 13 residues. Deletions cut 3 bases from V and 3 bases from J, with 8 bases between. The germline V gene encodes CDR1 SGHNT and CDR2 YENEEA. This CDR3 reads CASSFGTHTEAFF. The CDR3 region has the DNA TGTGCCAGCAGCTTCGGGACACACACTGAAGCTTTCTTT.

This chain connects TRBV9 to TRBJ1-2; 8 bases map to TRBD1. CDR3 length: 15 residues. Per the germline V gene, CDR1 is SGDLS and CDR2 is YYNGEE. Trimming took 0 bases from V and 4 from J; bases not matched to a gene: 5. The CDR3 loop is CASSVAQGAVYGYTF. In nucleotides, the CDR3 is TGTGCCAGCAGCGTAGCTCAGGGGGCGGTCTATGGCTACACCTTC.

The genes are TRBV27 and TRBJ2-2; 8 nucleotides align to TRBD1. J was trimmed by 4 bases and V by 5 bases; bases with no gene match: 6. This CDR3 is 15 amino acids long. Germline CDR1 reads MNHEY; CDR2 reads SMNVEV (reference sequence). CDR3 sequence (DNA): TGTGCCAGCAGTGTCGACAGGGGAGGCACCGGGGAGCTGTTTTTT. It codes for CASSVDRGGTGELFF.

The V and J genes are TRBV6-5 and TRBJ1-5; TRBD1 might be the D (5 bases). The germline V and J ends were trimmed by 5 bases and 9 bases, with 17 bases remaining between them. The CDR3 length is 14 residues. Germline values: CDR1 MNHEY, CDR2 SVGAGI. CDR3 amino acids: CASSAMGRKGPQHF. The DNA of the CDR3 is TGTGCCAGCAGTGCCATGGGACGTAAGGGGCCCCAGCATTTT.

The V and J genes are TRBV6-6 and TRBJ2-3, with D tentatively TRBD1 (6 bases). The CDR3 has 14 amino acids. V was shortened by 6 bases and J by 2 bases, with 12 bases between the two germline ends. Germline assignment: CDR1 MNHNY and CDR2 SVGAGI (reference sequence). CDR3 nucleotide sequence: TGTGCCAGCAGAAATCGACAGGTCACAGATACGCAGTATTTT. Translated: CASRNRQVTDTQYF.

The V and J genes are TRBV5-4 and TRBJ2-3, with D possibly matching TRBD2 (5 bases). V lost 0 bases and J lost 6, with 14 bases in between. The CDR3 is 15 residues long. The germline gives CDR1 SGHNT, CDR2 YYREEE (reference sequence). The DNA for the CDR3 is TGTGCCAGCAGCTTGGGGCGGGTGGAGCTCGATACGCAGTATTTT. Protein sequence: CASSLGRVELDTQYF.

The J gene is TRBJ2-1, the V gene TRBV4-2; D is undetermined. Trimming cost V 0 bases and J 4 bases, with 10 bases left between them. The CDR3 extends over 15 amino acids. Germline-derived CDR1 and CDR2 are LGHNA and YNFKEQ. The CDR3 here is CASSQEGGKYNEQFF. As DNA, the CDR3 is TGTGCCAGCAGCCAAGAGGGCGGCAAATACAATGAGCAGTTCTTC.

This clone has only a few counts. J is TRBJ2-7 and V is TRBV28; maybe TRBD2 (5 bases). From germline, CDR1 is MDHEN and CDR2 SYDVKM. V lost 1 base and J lost 9, with 10 bases in between. The CDR3 totals 12 residues. The CDR3 nucleotides are TGTGCCAGCAGTTTATTAGAGGGCACGCAGTACTTC. Its protein product is CASSLLEGTQYF.

V and J are TRBV7-2 and TRBJ2-7; 8 bases line up with TRBD2. Germline assignment: CDR1 SGHTA and CDR2 FQGNSA. The CDR3 has 16 residues. V was pared by 6 bases and J by 1 base, with 11 bases of the junction left unmatched. The CDR3 protein is CASSRRAGASSYEQYF. The CDR3 DNA reads TGTGCCAGCAGTCGACGAGCGGGAGCATCATCCTACGAGCAGTACTTC.

This rearrangement joins TRBV15 to TRBJ1-2, with a tentative D call TRBD1 (5 bases). Germline loops: CDR1 LNHNV, CDR2 YYDKDF (reference sequence). Trimming left V 0 bases short and J 8 bases short, with 10 bases between. The CDR3 covers 13 residues. CDR3 coding DNA: TGTGCCACCAGCAGAGATCCAGGGAAAGGCTACACCTTC. This codes for CATSRDPGKGYTF.

V gene TRBV5-1 combines with J gene TRBJ2-7; 9 bases fit TRBD2. V gave up 1 base and J gave up 2 bases; unmatched junction bases: 4. The CDR3 loop spans 15 amino acids. From germline, CDR1 is SGHRS and CDR2 YFSETQ. The CDR3 protein is CASSLMSSGAYEQYF. CDR3 nucleotide sequence: TGCGCCAGCAGCTTGATGTCTAGCGGGGCCTACGAGCAGTACTTC.

This clone was counted once. Here the CDR3 reads CASSSTGVTEAFF. CDR3 nucleotide sequence: TGTGCCAGCTCCTCAACTGGGGTAACTGAAGCTTTCTTT. V gene TRBV18 combines with J gene TRBJ1-1; the D is unclear. The CDR3 extends over 13 amino acids. The germline V and J ends were trimmed by 6 bases and 5 bases, with 13 bases remaining between them. Germline CDR1 reads KGHSH; CDR2 reads LQKENI.

The chain couples TRBV7-8 to TRBJ2-5, with 8 bases aligning to TRBD2. The V gene end was trimmed by 8 bases and the J gene end by 2 bases; junction bases not matched to a gene: 4. The CDR3 sequence is 13 residues long. Germline V CDR1 and CDR2: SGHVS, FQNEAQ. The CDR3 sequence: CASSRGGQETQYF. CDR3 bases: TGTGCCAGCTCCCGGGGGGGTCAAGAGACCCAGTACTTC.

The V gene is TRBV27, the J gene TRBJ1-2, with 12 bases lining up with TRBD1. V lost 3 bases and J lost 0; bases outside the gene matches: 5. The CDR3 totals 17 residues. Germline V gene lookup returns CDR1 MNHEY and CDR2 SMNVEV (reference sequence). CDR3: CASSFQGTGGANYGYTF. In DNA form, the CDR3 reads TGTGCCAGCAGTTTCCAAGGGACAGGGGGCGCTAACTATGGCTACACCTTC.

V gene TRBV2 combines with J gene TRBJ2-5; 9 nucleotides agree with TRBD1. The J call may be wrong; the DNA end is better matched by TRBJ2-7. The CDR3 has 15 amino acids. Germline V gene data show CDR1 as SNHLY and CDR2 as FYNNEI. The CDR3 protein is CASSFGQGKTYEQYF. CDR3 bases: TGTGCCAGCAGTTTCGGACAGGGGAAAACGTACGAGCAGTACTTC.

The chain links TRBV28 to TRBJ1-1, with D possibly being TRBD1 (5 bases). With 6 bases removed from V and 10 bases from J, the gap between germline ends came to 21 bases. Germline V CDR1 and CDR2: MDHEN, SYDVKM. CDR3 size: 14 residues. The CDR3: CASSPRSGPGRAFF. Written as DNA, the CDR3 is TGTGCCAGCAGCCCACGATCGGGTCCGGGACGAGCTTTCTTT.

The gene calls are TRBV6-5 and TRBJ2-3, with D maybe TRBD2 (5 bases). CDR3 length equals 14 residues. The germline V gene encodes CDR1 MNHEY and CDR2 SVGAGI. Deletions cut 4 bases from V and 2 bases from J, with 10 bases between. The CDR3 nucleotides read TGTGCCAGCAGTTCTCTGGACTCCACAGATACGCAGTATTTT. Its protein is CASSSLDSTDTQYF.

The chain combines TRBV18 with TRBJ2-1; D is unresolved. CDR3 length: 16 amino acids. Germline CDR1 reads KGHSH; CDR2 reads LQKENI. Trimming cost V 6 bases and J 0 bases, with 15 bases left between them. The CDR3: CASSTEALSSYNEQFF. CDR3 bases: TGTGCCAGCTCGACCGAGGCTCTCAGCTCCTACAATGAGCAGTTCTTC.

The V gene is TRBV7-8, the J gene TRBJ2-1; 9 bases are shared with TRBD1. Germline loops: CDR1 SGHVS, CDR2 FQNEAQ. Trimming took 0 bases from V and 9 from J; bases not matched to a gene: 0. This CDR3 is 13 amino acids long. The CDR3 DNA is TGTGCCAGCAGCTTAGCGGGACAGGGTGAGCAGTTCTTC. Translation: CASSLAGQGEQFF.